This T cell receptor beta chain was sequenced for a study of cytomegalovirus exposure and HLA in healthy donors. Broader study findings: It was confirmed in vitro that three of the CMV-associated chains were specific for CMV antigens. TCR beta sequences numbering 16,951 were associated with HLA alleles at 0.05 false discovery rate in a later analysis.

Germline assignment: CDR1 SEHNR and CDR2 FQNEAQ (reference sequence). Trimming cost V 5 bases and J 4 bases; bases outside gene matches: 9. The CDR3 is made up of 16 amino acids. The donors comprised healthy bone marrow donors. This PCR relied on a set of 60 Vbeta primers and 13 Jbeta primers. Sequencing was performed with immunoSEQ multiplex PCR; in TCRdb, only in-frame clones are kept and a portion is missing. This sample yields 77,000 or so clones, of which about 80% are seen a single time; roughly 7.2% belongs to the top ten. On this clone itself: What it binds is not known.

V is TRBV7-9 and J is TRBJ2-3; 10 nucleotides match TRBD2. Sample: PBMCs. This clonotype was obtained from a woman aged 40 to 50 in good health and CMV-seronegative. CDR3 DNA: TGTGCCAGCAGCCGACGGAGCGGGGGGGGAGCAGATACGCAGTATTTT. Its protein product is CASSRRSGGGADTQYF.